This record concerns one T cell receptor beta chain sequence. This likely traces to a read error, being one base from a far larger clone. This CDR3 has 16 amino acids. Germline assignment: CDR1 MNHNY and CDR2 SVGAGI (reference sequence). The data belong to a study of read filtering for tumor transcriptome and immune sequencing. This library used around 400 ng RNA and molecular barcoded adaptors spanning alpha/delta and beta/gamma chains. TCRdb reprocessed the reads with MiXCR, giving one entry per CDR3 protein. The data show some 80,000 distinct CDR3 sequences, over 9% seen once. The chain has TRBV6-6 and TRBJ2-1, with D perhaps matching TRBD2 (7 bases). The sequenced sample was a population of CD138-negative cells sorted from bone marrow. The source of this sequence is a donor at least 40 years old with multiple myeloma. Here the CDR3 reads CASREKGGGLYNEQSF. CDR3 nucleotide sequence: TGTGCCAGCAGAGAGAAGGGGGGAGGGCTTTACAATGAGCAGTCCTTC.